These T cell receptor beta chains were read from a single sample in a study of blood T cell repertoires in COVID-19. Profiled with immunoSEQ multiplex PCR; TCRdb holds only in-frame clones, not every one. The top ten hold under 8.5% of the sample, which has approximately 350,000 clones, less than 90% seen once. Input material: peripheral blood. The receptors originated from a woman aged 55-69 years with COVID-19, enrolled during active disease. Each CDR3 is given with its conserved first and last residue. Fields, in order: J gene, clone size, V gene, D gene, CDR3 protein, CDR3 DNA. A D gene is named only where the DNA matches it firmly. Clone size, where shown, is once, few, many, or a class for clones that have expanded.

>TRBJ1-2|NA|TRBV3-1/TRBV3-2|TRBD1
CASSQPGQGAWGYTF
TGTGCCAGCAGCCAGCCGGGACAGGGGGCTTGGGGCTACACCTTC
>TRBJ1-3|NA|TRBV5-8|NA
CASSLRQGGNTIYF
TGTGCCAGCAGCTTGCGGCAGGGAGGGAACACCATATATTTT
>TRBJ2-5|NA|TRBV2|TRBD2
CASSAGLAGGLEETQYF
TGTGCCAGCAGCGCGGGACTAGCGGGGGGGCTTGAAGAGACCCAGTACTTC
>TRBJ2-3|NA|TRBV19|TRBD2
CASSPRLAGITDTQYF
TGTGCCAGTAGTCCCCGACTAGCGGGGATCACAGATACGCAGTATTTT
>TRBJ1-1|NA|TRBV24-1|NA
CATSDGDTEAFF
TGTGCCACCAGTGATGGAGACACTGAAGCTTTCTTT
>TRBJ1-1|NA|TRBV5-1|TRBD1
CASSLNRGSEAFF
TGCGCCAGCAGCTTGAACAGGGGCTCTGAAGCTTTCTTT
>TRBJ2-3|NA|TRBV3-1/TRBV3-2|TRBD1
CASSFGTGSTDTQYF
TGTGCCAGCAGCTTCGGGACAGGGAGCACAGATACGCAGTATTTT
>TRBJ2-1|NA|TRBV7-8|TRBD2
CASSLGLAGGLGSYNEQFF
TGTGCCAGCAGCCTCGGACTAGCGGGGGGGCTGGGCTCCTACAATGAGCAGTTCTTC
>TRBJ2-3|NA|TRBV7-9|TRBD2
CASSLPLGREGTDTQYF
TGTGCCAGCAGCCTACCTCTAGGCAGGGAGGGTACAGATACGCAGTATTTT
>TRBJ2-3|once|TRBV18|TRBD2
CASSPQTSGGSDTQYF
TGTGCCAGCTCACCTCAGACTAGCGGGGGTTCAGATACGCAGTATTTT
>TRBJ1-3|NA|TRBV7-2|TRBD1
CASSLQGLNTIYF
TGTGCCAGCAGTCTACAGGGGTTGAACACCATATATTTT
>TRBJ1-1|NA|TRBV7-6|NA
CASSWGLAVNTEAFF
TGTGCCAGCAGCTGGGGGCTGGCGGTGAACACTGAAGCTTTCTTT
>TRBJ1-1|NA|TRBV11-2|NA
CASSLGGPGLRAFF
TGTGCCAGCAGCCTAGGAGGACCAGGGCTTCGGGCTTTCTTT
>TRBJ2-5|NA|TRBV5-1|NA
CASSSGLLETQYF
TGCGCCAGCAGCTCGGGACTTTTAGAGACCCAGTACTTC
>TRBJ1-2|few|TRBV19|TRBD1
CASRLLTGTYGYTF
TGTGCCAGTAGGCTATTGACAGGGACCTATGGCTACACCTTC
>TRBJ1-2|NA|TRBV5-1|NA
CASSLGTEGGYTF
TGCGCCAGCAGCTTGGGGACAGAGGGCGGCTACACCTTC
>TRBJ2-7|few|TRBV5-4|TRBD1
CASSPGQGAYEQYF
TGTGCCAGCAGTCCGGGGCAGGGGGCCTACGAGCAGTACTTC
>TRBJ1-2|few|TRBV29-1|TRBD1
CSVGQQTPASGYTF
TGCAGCGTGGGACAGCAAACCCCCGCGTCCGGCTACACCTTC
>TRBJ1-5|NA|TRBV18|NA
CASSPGGNSRQPQHF
TGTGCCAGCTCACCAGGAGGGAACTCCCGACAGCCCCAGCATTTT
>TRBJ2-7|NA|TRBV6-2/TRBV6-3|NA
CASSYARIGASYEQYF
TGTGCCAGCAGTTATGCCCGTATAGGGGCGAGCTACGAGCAGTACTTC
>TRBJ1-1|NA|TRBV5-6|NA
CASSRGSGAFF
TGTGCCAGCAGCCGGGGGTCCGGGGCTTTCTTT
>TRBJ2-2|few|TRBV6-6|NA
CASTGAGELFF
TGTGCCAGCACAGGGGCCGGGGAGCTGTTTTTT
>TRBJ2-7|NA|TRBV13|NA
CASSPDSRSYEQYF
TGTGCCAGCAGCCCTGATAGTCGCTCCTACGAGCAGTACTTC
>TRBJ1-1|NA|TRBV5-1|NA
CASSLGNEAFF
TGCGCCAGCAGCTTGGGTAATGAAGCTTTCTTT
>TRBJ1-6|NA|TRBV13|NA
CASSSVNSPLHF
TGTGCCAGCAGCTCCGTTAATTCACCCCTCCACTTT
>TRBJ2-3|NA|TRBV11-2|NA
CASSSFPTDTQYF
TGTGCCAGCAGCTCCTTCCCCACAGATACGCAGTATTTT
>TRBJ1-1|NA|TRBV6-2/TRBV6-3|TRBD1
CASSVRGTEAFF
TGTGCCAGCAGTGTCAGGGGGACTGAAGCTTTCTTT
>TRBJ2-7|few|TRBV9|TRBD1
CASSALTGGHYEQYF
TGTGCCAGCAGCGCACTGACAGGGGGCCACTACGAGCAGTACTTC
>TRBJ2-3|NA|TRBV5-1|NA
CASSPLGVTTDTQYF
TGCGCCAGCAGCCCCCTAGGGGTTACCACAGATACGCAGTATTTT
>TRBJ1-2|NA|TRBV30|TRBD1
CAWGGTGGKRWYGYTF
TGTGCCTGGGGTGGGACAGGGGGGAAACGTTGGTATGGCTACACCTTC
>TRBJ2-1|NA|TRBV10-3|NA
CAISESLISEQFF
TGTGCCATCAGTGAGTCCCTCATCAGTGAGCAGTTCTTC
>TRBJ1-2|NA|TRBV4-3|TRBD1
CASSQDRVDRGGGYTF
TGCGCCAGCAGCCAAGATCGGGTGGACAGGGGCGGAGGCTACACCTTC
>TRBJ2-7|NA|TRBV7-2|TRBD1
CASSGGSGGNYEQYF
TGTGCCAGCAGCGGGGGCTCAGGGGGAAACTACGAGCAGTACTTC
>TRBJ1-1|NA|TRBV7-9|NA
CASSLDGSSAEAFF
TGTGCCAGCAGCTTAGACGGGTCCTCGGCTGAAGCTTTCTTT
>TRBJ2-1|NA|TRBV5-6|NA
CASSLLVLVNEQFF
TGTGCCAGCAGCTTGTTAGTCCTAGTGAATGAGCAGTTCTTC